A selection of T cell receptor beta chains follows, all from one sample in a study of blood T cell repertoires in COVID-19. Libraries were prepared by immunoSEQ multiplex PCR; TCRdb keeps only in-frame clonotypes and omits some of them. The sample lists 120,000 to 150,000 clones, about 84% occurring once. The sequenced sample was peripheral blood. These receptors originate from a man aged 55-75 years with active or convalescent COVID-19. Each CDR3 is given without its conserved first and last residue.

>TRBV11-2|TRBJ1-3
ASSLQEQGTIY
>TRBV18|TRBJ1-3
ASSPGGRGSGNTIY
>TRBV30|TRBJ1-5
AWSKEGTARGQPQH
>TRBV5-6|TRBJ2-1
ASSSNPLVYEQF
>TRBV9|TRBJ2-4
ASSVEQGRDIQY
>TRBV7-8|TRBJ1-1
ASSLTAGNTEAF
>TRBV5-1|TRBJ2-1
ASSLVIRGEQF
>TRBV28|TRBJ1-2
ASSLYRVASYGYT
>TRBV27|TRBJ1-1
ASSFTGVGMNTEAF
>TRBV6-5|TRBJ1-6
ASSYRGSNSPLH
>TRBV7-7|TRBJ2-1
ASSPLAGVSDEQF
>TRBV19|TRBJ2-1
ASDSGRVAQNNEQF
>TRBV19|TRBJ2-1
ASSPGTSEVVRQF
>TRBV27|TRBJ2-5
ASSQGQGGTQY
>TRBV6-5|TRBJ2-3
ASSYSSQDDYTQY
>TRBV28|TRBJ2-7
ASSIYPLRAVPYEQY
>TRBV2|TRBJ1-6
ASRQGGNSPLH
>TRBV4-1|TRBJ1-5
ASRLDPTGGNQPQH
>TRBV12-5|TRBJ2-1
ASGLAQPSYNEQF
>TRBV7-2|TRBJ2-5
ASSSSGERQETQY
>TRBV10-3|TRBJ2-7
AISENYDYEQY
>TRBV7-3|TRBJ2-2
ASSSALAGSGELF
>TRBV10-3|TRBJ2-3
AISDFGLAGGTDTQY
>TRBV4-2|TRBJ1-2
ASTLTVNYGYT
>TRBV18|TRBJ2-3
ASSPGSQGSTDTQY
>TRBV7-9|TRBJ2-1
ASRADRANYNEQF
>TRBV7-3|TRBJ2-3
ASSLFLEGGDTQY
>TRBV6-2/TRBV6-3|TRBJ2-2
ASSYRPGGSGELF
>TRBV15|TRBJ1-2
ATSRDGMGSGYT
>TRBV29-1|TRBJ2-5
SVPGGETSGRLQETQY
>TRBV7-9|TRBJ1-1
ASSYVQGNTEAF
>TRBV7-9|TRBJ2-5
ASSLAPRETQY
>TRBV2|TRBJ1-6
ASSEPNGLDSPLH
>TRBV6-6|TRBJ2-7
ASSMTRGGVYEQY
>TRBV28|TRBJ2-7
ASSSPRLAGSLEQY
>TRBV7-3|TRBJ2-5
ASRWRGASLETQY
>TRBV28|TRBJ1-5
ASSLGQGFRQPQH
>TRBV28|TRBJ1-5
ASSLPLKLNQPQH
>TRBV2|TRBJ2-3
ASSSQITTDTQY
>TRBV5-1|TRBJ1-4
ASSRGEKLF
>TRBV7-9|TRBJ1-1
ASSLVREKEAF
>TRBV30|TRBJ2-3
AWSAGEVISTDTQY
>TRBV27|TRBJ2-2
ASSLSGTISTGELF
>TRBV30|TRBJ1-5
AWSVRGSSGNQPQH
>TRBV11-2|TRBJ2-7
ASSSSGTGVEQY
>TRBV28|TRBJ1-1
ASSLISGAAF
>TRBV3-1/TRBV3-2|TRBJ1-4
ASSSPGINEKLF
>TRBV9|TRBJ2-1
ASSVVASGYNEQF
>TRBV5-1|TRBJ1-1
ASGERGGMNTEAF
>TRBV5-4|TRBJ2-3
APRAGIEADTQY
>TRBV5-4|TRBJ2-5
ASSFRLEETQY
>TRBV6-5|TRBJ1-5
ASSTGQGSNQPQH
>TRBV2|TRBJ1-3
ASSGQLSGNTIY
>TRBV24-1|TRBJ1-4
ATSTGRTGDNEKLF
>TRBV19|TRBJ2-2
ASSRGQQSGGELF
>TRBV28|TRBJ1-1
ASSLEGTEAF
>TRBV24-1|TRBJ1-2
ATSDTIGYT
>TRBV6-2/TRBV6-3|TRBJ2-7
ASSSGRAREQY
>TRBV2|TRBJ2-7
ASTSGRAEEQY